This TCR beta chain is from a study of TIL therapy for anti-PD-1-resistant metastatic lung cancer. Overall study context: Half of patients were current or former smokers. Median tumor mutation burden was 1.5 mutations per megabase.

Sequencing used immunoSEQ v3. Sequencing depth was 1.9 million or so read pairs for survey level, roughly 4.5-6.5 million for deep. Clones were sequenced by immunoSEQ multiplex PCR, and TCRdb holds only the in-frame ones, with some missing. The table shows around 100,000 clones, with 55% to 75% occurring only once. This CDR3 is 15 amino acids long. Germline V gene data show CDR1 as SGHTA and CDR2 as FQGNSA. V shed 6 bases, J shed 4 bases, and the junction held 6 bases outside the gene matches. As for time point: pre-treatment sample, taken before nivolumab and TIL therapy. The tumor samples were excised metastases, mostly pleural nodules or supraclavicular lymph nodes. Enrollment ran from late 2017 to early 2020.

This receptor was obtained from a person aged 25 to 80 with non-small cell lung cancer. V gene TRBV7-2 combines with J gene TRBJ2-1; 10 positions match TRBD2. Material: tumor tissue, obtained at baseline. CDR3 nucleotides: TGTGCCAGCAGACTTCCAGCGGGGGGGTACAATGAGCAGTTCTTC. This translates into CASRLPAGGYNEQFF.